The 3 T cell receptor beta chains given below trace back to one sample, sequenced in a study of cytomegalovirus exposure and HLA in healthy donors. Method: immunoSEQ multiplex PCR; TCRdb's copy keeps in-frame clones and lacks some. The data show 190,000 or so clones, with about 86% seen just once and approximately 2.9% held by the top ten. Sequencing was carried out using PBMCs. All receptors come from a woman aged 18-35 years in good health and CMV-seropositive.

As DNA, the CDR3 is TGTGCCAGCAGCCTTCCAGGGACAACTAGCACAGATACGCAGTATTTT. Protein sequence: CASSLPGTTSTDTQYF. The gene calls are TRBV14 and TRBJ2-3; a possible D gene is TRBD1 (6 bases). V was pared by 4 bases and J by 0 bases, with 14 bases between. This CDR3 contains 16 residues. CDR1 is SGHDN, CDR2 FVKESK, per germline.

The CDR3 loop reads CASSLGSGNTIYF. The CDR3 DNA reads TGTGCCAGCAGCTTGGGGAGTGGAAACACCATATATTTT. The rearrangement links TRBV11-2 to TRBJ1-3; D not certain. With 3 bases removed from V and 3 bases from J, the gap between germline ends came to 6 bases. CDR1 and CDR2 from the germline V gene are SGHAT and FQNNGV. The CDR3 totals 13 residues.

The chain uses TRBV5-5 and TRBJ1-5; 7 bases match TRBD1. CDR1 is SGHKS and CDR2 is YYEKEE in the germline V gene (reference sequence). This CDR3 spans 18 amino acids. V trimming: 4 bases; J trimming: 5 bases; junction bases outside the gene matches: 18. The CDR3 spells CASSPAETIGTAYQPQHF. The CDR3 nucleotides are TGTGCCAGCAGCCCGGCCGAGACTATCGGGACAGCTTATCAGCCCCAGCATTTT.